These 14 T cell receptor beta chains share one sample of origin, sequenced in a study of T-cell reconstitution after alpha-beta-depleted transplantation in children. Construction of the TCRbeta library involved unique molecular identifiers. TCRdb re-derived calls from the PCR reads in MiXCR, one entry per CDR3 protein. The sample yields under 300,000 distinct CDR3 sequences, 9.5% to 13% seen once. Material: peripheral blood, obtained 180 days after TCRalphabeta/CD19-depleted stem cell transplant. The receptors originated from a male patient between 2 and 10 years old who had a stem cell transplant for chronic granulomatous disease, so the T cells may come from the graft donor.

Of note for this clonotype: Possible read error: a much larger clone is one base away. The rearrangement links TRBV5-5 to TRBJ1-5, with D unclear. CDR1 is SGHKS and CDR2 is YYEKEE in the germline V gene (reference sequence). CDR3 length: 12 residues. DNA for the CDR3: TGTGCCAGCAGCAGCATCGATCACCCCCAGCATTTT. It is translated as CASSSIDHPQHF.

This clonotype was detected many times. The chain's CDR3 is CASSWGLAGLSSYEQYF. The CDR3 DNA follows: TGCGCCAGCAGCTGGGGACTAGCGGGACTTAGCTCCTACGAGCAGTACTTC. The genes are TRBV5-1 and TRBJ2-7; 13 nucleotides line up with TRBD2. The trim removed 3 bases at V and 0 bases at J, leaving 6 bases unmatched. Germline values: CDR1 SGHRS, CDR2 YFSETQ. This CDR3 is built from 17 residues.

This clonotype was counted at least ten times. The rearrangement uses TRBV6-2 or TRBV6-3 and TRBJ2-3; 7 bases are a match to TRBD2. V trimming: 5 bases; J trimming: 7 bases; junction bases outside the gene matches: 3. This CDR3 contains 12 residues. Germline V lookup: CDR1 MNHEY, CDR2 SVGEGT. CDR3 nucleotide sequence: TGTGCCAGCAGTCAGACTAGCAATACGCAGTATTTT. The encoded protein is CASSQTSNTQYF.

This clonotype was seen at least ten times. The V call is TRBV20-1, the J call TRBJ1-1; no clear D. The V gene lost 4 bases and the J gene lost 5 bases, with 11 bases spanning the gap. Germline values: CDR1 DFQATT, CDR2 SNEGSKA (reference sequence). The CDR3 is made up of 12 amino acids. The CDR3, as DNA: TGCAGTGCTATGGAGGGTAGAACTGAAGCTTTCTTT. Its protein product is CSAMEGRTEAFF.

There are many counts of this clonotype. The chain carries TRBV7-6 and TRBJ2-2; D is unclear. Germline CDR1 SGHVS, CDR2 FNYEAQ. Trimming took 2 bases from V and 6 from J, leaving 13 bases between them. This CDR3 region has 15 residues. The CDR3 nucleotides read TGTGCCAGCAGCTTAACCAGGCTTCAGGCCGGGGAGCTGTTTTTT. Its protein is CASSLTRLQAGELFF.

The genes are TRBV29-1 and TRBJ2-2; D is possibly TRBD2 (5 bases). CDR3 length: 14 residues. Germline assignment: CDR1 SQVTM and CDR2 ANQGSEA. Trimming shortened V by 7 bases and J by 5 bases, and 17 bases separated the two germline ends. The CDR3 DNA reads TGCAGCGCCGGAGGTGGTACGAGTACCGGGGAGCTGTTTTTT. Translated, it gives CSAGGGTSTGELFF.

In this sample, this clonotype turned up many times. The CDR3 bases are TGTGCCAGCAGCGCCAGACTAGCAGAGACCGGGGAGCTGTTTTTT. Translating it yields CASSARLAETGELFF. The chain is built from TRBV9 and TRBJ2-2; 7 bases align to TRBD2. Germline V gives CDR1 SGDLS, CDR2 YYNGEE. V lost 3 bases, J lost 5 bases, and 7 bases stayed unmatched. CDR3 length: 15 residues.

Points on this clonotype: A single base separates this from a much larger clone, so it may be a read error. The rearrangement joins TRBV10-3 to TRBJ2-1; 10 bases align to TRBD2. Trimming at V came to 6 bases and at J to 2 bases, leaving 4 bases not matched to a gene. Germline CDR1 ENHRY, CDR2 SYGVKD. This CDR3 is 15 amino acids long. The CDR3 reads CAIRESGGAYNEQFF. As DNA, the CDR3 is TGTGCCATCAGAGAGAGCGGGGGGGCCTACAATGAGCAGTTCTTC.

In this sample, this clonotype turned up many times. This CDR3 is CASSLVIEQYF. As DNA, the CDR3 is TGCGCCAGCAGCTTGGTAATCGAGCAGTACTTC. V and J are TRBV5-1 and TRBJ2-7; no clear D gene. Germline V lookup: CDR1 SGHRS, CDR2 YFSETQ. V dropped 0 bases and J dropped 6 bases, with 4 bases sitting between them. This CDR3 is built from 11 residues.

This clonotype was seen a handful of times. The chain links TRBV29-1 to TRBJ1-2, with D possibly matching TRBD1 (5 bases). The CDR3 has 12 residues. Germline CDR1 and CDR2: SQVTM and ANQGSEA. V dropped 7 bases and J dropped 0 bases, with 9 bases sitting between them. DNA for the CDR3: TGCAGCGGGATGACAGCTAACTATGGCTACACCTTC. This translates into CSGMTANYGYTF. The full variable domain, its missing parts supplied by reference TRBV29-1 and TRBJ1-2, is SAVISQKPSRDICQRGTSLTIQCQVDSQVTMMFWYRQQPGQSLTLIATANQGSEATYESGFVIDKFPISRPNLTFSTLTVSNMSPEDSSIYLCSGMTANYGYTFGSGTRLTVV.

In regard to this clonotype: A much bigger clone sits one base away, suggesting this may be a read error. It is likely a read error, because the conserved phenylalanine at the end of the CDR3 is missing. This chain connects TRBV7-6 to TRBJ2-7; D gene uncertain. Germline CDR1 reads SGHVS; CDR2 reads FNYEAQ. The V end lost 8 bases, the J end lost 0 bases, and 11 bases lay between the germline ends. CDR3 length equals 13 residues. CDR3 region: CASPTPSSYEQYS. The CDR3 region has the DNA TGTGCCAGCCCAACGCCGTCCTCCTACGAGCAGTACTCC.

The sample holds many counts of this clonotype. The J gene is TRBJ1-5, the V gene TRBV12-3 or TRBV12-4; no definite D call. The CDR3 length is 15 residues. Trimming removed 7 bases at V and 2 bases at J, with 15 bases between. The CDR3 spells CASTLSGGGNQPQHF. CDR3 coding DNA: TGTGCCAGCACCCTTAGTGGTGGGGGCAATCAGCCCCAGCATTTT.

Many counts were recorded for this clonotype. The chain links TRBV20-1 to TRBJ2-1, with a tentative D call TRBD2 (6 bases). The V end lost 6 bases, the J end lost 10 bases, and 13 bases lay between the germline ends. This CDR3 comprises 11 residues. CDR1 and CDR2 (germline): DFQATT, SNEGSKA (reference sequence). CDR3 region: CSAVRDFEQFF. The CDR3 DNA is TGCAGTGCCGTCCGGGACTTCGAGCAGTTCTTC.

V usage is TRBV29-1 and J usage is TRBJ2-5; no clear D gene. Germline V gene data show CDR1 as SQVTM and CDR2 as ANQGSEA. Trimming pared 7 bases from V and 5 bases from J, leaving 20 bases between. This CDR3 is built from 14 residues. CDR3 sequence: CSAVRASVGETQYF. The CDR3 bases are TGCAGCGCCGTCCGGGCGTCCGTCGGGGAGACCCAGTACTTC.